Each of the 32 T cell receptor beta chains below was sequenced from the same sample in a study of blood T cells in healthy people across ages. Primers used in a second PCR of about 6 to 11 cycles were a sample-barcoded 5' primer and a J-beta primer mix. Each CDR3 protein is one row after TCRdb ran MiXCR on the 5' RACE reads. The data hold hundreds of thousands of distinct CDR3 sequences, with approximately 43% observed a single time. The sequencing sample was made of blood. Receptors were obtained from a woman aged 55-70 years in good health.

J is TRBJ1-2 and V is TRBV12-3 or TRBV12-4; D is perhaps TRBD1 (6 bases). Trimming left V 7 bases short and J 7 bases short, with 19 bases between. The CDR3 is 14 amino acids. The CDR3 here is CASTPQGGGSGYTF. DNA of the CDR3: TGTGCCAGCACCCCACAGGGCGGGGGGTCTGGCTACACCTTC.

V is TRBV20-1 and J is TRBJ2-5, with D possibly matching TRBD2 (6 bases). Germline loops: CDR1 DFQATT, CDR2 SNEGSKA (reference sequence). This CDR3 spans 15 amino acids. With 4 bases removed from V and 2 bases from J, the gap between germline ends came to 17 bases. The CDR3 sequence is CSATKPGLPQETQYF. Here the CDR3 DNA reads TGCAGTGCTACGAAACCGGGACTGCCTCAAGAGACCCAGTACTTC.

This chain connects TRBV7-2 to TRBJ2-5, with 10 bases identical to TRBD1. The last part of the DNA fits TRBJ2-7 better; the J call may be wrong. Germline values: CDR1 SGHTA, CDR2 FQGNSA. This CDR3 spans 16 amino acids. In DNA, the CDR3 is TGTGCCAGCAGCTTAGTCGGGACAGGGGTCGGGTACGAGCAGTACTTC. Translation gives CASSLVGTGVGYEQYF.

In this sample, this clonotype turned up a few times. The chain recombines TRBV4-3 with TRBJ2-1; possibly TRBD1 for D (6 bases). V lost 0 bases and J 15 bases, leaving 15 bases between the germline ends. There are 13 residues in the CDR3. The germline gives CDR1 LGHNA, CDR2 YSLEER. The CDR3 loop reads CASSQDEVTGRFF. The CDR3 coding sequence is TGCGCCAGCAGCCAAGATGAGGTGACAGGACGGTTCTTC.

With regard to this clonotype: A junction boundary mismatches the germline segment, possibly from a read error. The chain carries TRBV6-6 and TRBJ1-4; 9 nucleotides match TRBD1. Germline CDR1 MNHNY, CDR2 SVGAGI (reference sequence). The CDR3 has 15 residues. CDR3 bases: TGTGCCGGCAGTTTAGGACAGGGGCCTAATGAAAAACTGTTTTTT. Its translation: CAGSLGQGPNEKLFF.

This clonotype was seen repeatedly, ten times or more. The gene calls are TRBV4-3 and TRBJ2-5, with D perhaps matching TRBD1 (6 bases). CDR3 length equals 13 residues. Germline lookup yields CDR1 LGHNA and CDR2 YSLEER. V was cut by 4 bases and J by 3 bases, with 9 bases left in between. CDR3 in DNA: TGCGCCAGCAGCCGAAGGACAGAAGAGACCCAGTACTTC. Its translation is CASSRRTEETQYF.

A word on this clonotype: An end of the junction does not agree with germline; a read error may underlie this. The chain joins TRBV2 to TRBJ1-1, with 8 bases that match TRBD1. Looked up from germline, CDR1 is SNHLY and CDR2 is FYNNEI. The CDR3 length is 16 residues. The CDR3 protein is CASSGTGFLVNPEAFF. CDR3 nucleotides: TGTGCCAGCAGTGGGACAGGGTTTCTTGTGAACCCTGAAGCTTTCTTT.

The chain uses TRBV10-3 and TRBJ1-2; possible D gene TRBD1, 5 bases. This CDR3 is 16 amino acids long. V lost 4 bases, J lost 2 bases, and 17 bases lay in between. Germline V gives CDR1 ENHRY, CDR2 SYGVKD. CDR3 in amino acids: CAISGYGAKPNYGYTF. CDR3 nucleotides: TGTGCCATCAGTGGGTACGGGGCCAAGCCCAACTATGGCTACACCTTC.

The table lists this clonotype with a few counts. The chain combines TRBV7-6 with TRBJ1-6; D unclear. The germline V gene encodes CDR1 SGHVS and CDR2 FNYEAQ. The ends were cut back, 4 bases at V and 12 bases at J, with 10 bases in the middle. This CDR3 has 12 amino acids. CDR3 residues: CASSSRAQPLHF. CDR3 DNA sequence: TGTGCCAGCAGCTCTCGTGCGCAACCCCTCCACTTT. The entire variable domain, with the rest obtained from reference TRBV7-6 and TRBJ1-6, is as follows: GAGVSQSPRYKVTKRGQDVALRCDPISGHVSLYWYRQALGQGPEFLTYFNYEAQQDKSGLPNDRFSAERPEGSISTLTIQRTEQRDSAMYRCASSSRAQPLHFGNGTRLTVT.

This clonotype has a handful of counts. The rearrangement uses TRBV20-1 and TRBJ1-4, with 11 bases fitting TRBD1. CDR1 and CDR2 from the germline V gene are DFQATT and SNEGSKA (reference sequence). With V trimmed by 2 bases and J by 3 bases, 14 bases remained unmatched. This CDR3 is 19 amino acids long. The CDR3 DNA follows: TGCAGTGCTAGACCCCCCCGGGACAGGGGGATTTATGCTAATGAAAAACTGTTTTTT. It specifies CSARPPRDRGIYANEKLFF.

V usage is TRBV20-1 and J usage is TRBJ2-1, with a tentative D call TRBD1 (6 bases). Germline values: CDR1 DFQATT, CDR2 SNEGSKA (reference sequence). This CDR3 has 14 residues. V lost 0 bases, J lost 6 bases, and 12 bases lay in between. CDR3 in amino acids: CSARDSGTLNEQFF. The DNA of the CDR3 is TGCAGTGCTAGAGATTCCGGGACACTCAATGAGCAGTTCTTC.

The CDR3 spells CATSLYASGANVLTF. In nucleotides, the CDR3 is TGTGCCACCAGCTTATATGCCTCTGGGGCCAACGTCCTGACTTTC. The chain employs TRBV15 and TRBJ2-6; the D is unclear. CDR1 and CDR2 from the germline V gene are LNHNV and YYDKDF (reference sequence). The ends were cut back, 5 bases at V and 0 bases at J, with 8 bases in the middle. This CDR3 has 15 residues.

In this sample, this clonotype turned up a few times. The chain uses TRBV10-3 and TRBJ1-2, with 7 bases lining up with TRBD1. This CDR3 region has 18 residues. Looked up from germline, CDR1 is ENHRY and CDR2 is SYGVKD. J lost 1 base, V lost 3 bases, and 14 bases had no gene match. The DNA of the CDR3 is TGTGCCATCAGTGAAGAGGAAGACAGGGCGGGGGTTAACTATGGCTACACCTTC. Encoded protein: CAISEEEDRAGVNYGYTF.

This rearrangement joins TRBV6-5 to TRBJ2-7, with 8 bases matching TRBD1. The CDR3 length is 14 residues. Germline V gives CDR1 MNHEY, CDR2 SVGAGI. The trim removed 2 bases at V and 3 bases at J, leaving 3 bases unmatched. CDR3 bases: TGTGCCAGCAGTTACCGGACAGGGCGCTACGAGCAGTACTTC. It specifies CASSYRTGRYEQYF.

This clonotype was detected only a few times. The chain employs TRBV5-1 and TRBJ1-2, with TRBD1 matching over 11 bases. CDR3 length: 16 residues. J gave up 6 bases and V 4 bases, and 11 bases lay outside the gene matches. Germline assignment: CDR1 SGHRS and CDR2 YFSETQ. The DNA for the CDR3 is TGCGCCAGCAGCATCTTTAATGGACAGGGGGCCCATGGCTACACCTTC. Its protein product is CASSIFNGQGAHGYTF. The full variable domain, its missing parts supplied by reference TRBV5-1 and TRBJ1-2, is KAGVTQTPRYLIKTRGQQVTLSCSPISGHRSVSWYQQTPGQGLQFLFEYFSETQRNKGNFPGRFSGRQFSNSRSEMNVSTLELGDSALYLCASSIFNGQGAHGYTFGSGTRLTVV.

A few counts support this clonotype. The chain combines TRBV18 with TRBJ2-1; the D call may be TRBD1 or TRBD2 (7 bases each). The CDR3 is 18 residues long. Trimming took 0 bases from V and 7 from J, leaving 22 bases between them. Per the germline V gene, CDR1 is KGHSH and CDR2 is LQKENI. CDR3 residues: CASSPPVQGGDFWNEQFF. The CDR3, as DNA: TGTGCCAGCTCACCACCTGTCCAGGGGGGGGATTTTTGGAATGAGCAGTTCTTC.

The gene calls are TRBV20-1 and TRBJ2-7; 8 bases are shared with TRBD2. Judging by the DNA end, TRBJ2-5 fits better; the J call may be wrong. Germline V gives CDR1 DFQATT, CDR2 SNEGSKA (reference sequence). The CDR3 totals 17 residues. CDR3 sequence (DNA): TGCAGTGCTAATTACGATCCCAAGCGGGGGAAAAGAGAGACCCAGTACTTC. It codes for CSANYDPKRGKRETQYF.

The V call is TRBV11-3, the J call TRBJ2-5; 14 bases line up with TRBD2. The CDR3 consists of 15 residues. Germline CDR1 reads SGHNT; CDR2 reads YENEEA. V trimming: 5 bases; J trimming: 11 bases; junction bases outside the gene matches: 10. DNA of the CDR3: TGTGCCAGCAGCAGGGGACTAGCGGGAGCGGGTGAGCAGTACTTC. Amino acids: CASSRGLAGAGEQYF.

The chain combines TRBV20-1 with TRBJ2-7; D unresolved. Germline loops: CDR1 DFQATT, CDR2 SNEGSKA (reference sequence). The CDR3 runs to 10 residues. V gave up 3 bases and J gave up 2 bases, with 2 bases separating them. CDR3: CSASPYEQYF. CDR3 in DNA: TGCAGTGCTAGTCCCTACGAGCAGTACTTC.

The rearrangement joins TRBV7-2 to TRBJ2-5; possible D gene TRBD1, 5 bases. CDR3 length: 12 amino acids. Germline values: CDR1 SGHTA, CDR2 FQGNSA. The V and J ends lost 5 bases and 11 bases respectively, with 15 bases between them. The CDR3: CASSILYAGQYF. The CDR3 DNA reads as TGTGCCAGCAGCATCCTATACGCAGGGCAGTACTTC. Drawing the rest from reference TRBV7-2 and TRBJ2-5, the complete variable domain is GAGVSQSPSNKVTEKGKDVELRCDPISGHTALYWYRQSLGQGLEFLIYFQGNSAPDKSGLPSDRFSAERTGGSVSTLTIQRTQQEDSAVYLCASSILYAGQYFGPGTRLLVL.

This clonotype was seen a few times. Here the CDR3 reads CSAEPGLAKSSSYNEQFF. The DNA for the CDR3 is TGCAGTGCTGAACCGGGACTAGCGAAATCTAGCTCCTACAATGAGCAGTTCTTC. The J gene is TRBJ2-1, the V gene TRBV20-1; 10 positions agree with TRBD2. The V segment lost 5 bases and the J segment 0 bases; nucleotides outside the gene matches: 13. This CDR3 is 18 amino acids long. Germline CDR1 and CDR2: DFQATT and SNEGSKA (reference sequence).

The sample holds a few counts of this clonotype. This rearrangement joins TRBV5-1 to TRBJ2-1; 10 bases are a match to TRBD2. CDR1 is SGHRS, CDR2 YFSETQ, per germline. J was trimmed by 2 bases and V by 3 bases; bases with no gene match: 5. This CDR3 has 16 residues. CDR3 nucleotide sequence: TGCGCCAGCAGCTCGAGGCTAGCGGGGGCCTACAATGAGCAGTTCTTC. It encodes CASSSRLAGAYNEQFF.

This clonotype was recorded once. This chain links TRBV7-2 with TRBJ1-2; tentative D call: TRBD1 (6 bases). CDR3 length: 14 residues. Germline loops: CDR1 SGHTA, CDR2 FQGNSA. The ends were cut back, 5 bases at V and 4 bases at J, with 14 bases in the middle. The CDR3 DNA reads TGTGCCAGCAGCGCCAGGACAGCCCCCTATGGCTACACCTTC. This translates into CASSARTAPYGYTF.

The chain is built from TRBV20-1 and TRBJ2-7, with no clear D. The germline V and J ends were trimmed by 3 bases and 3 bases, with 6 bases remaining between them. Germline loops: CDR1 DFQATT, CDR2 SNEGSKA (reference sequence). The CDR3 has 11 amino acids. Here the CDR3 reads CSASGDYEQYF. The CDR3 region has the DNA TGCAGTGCTAGTGGAGACTACGAGCAGTACTTC.

Turning to this clonotype: Mismatch with germline at one junction end may stem from a read error. The CDR3 loop reads CAGSWGTEAFYEQYF. The CDR3 DNA is TGTGCCGGCAGCTGGGGGACAGAGGCTTTCTACGAGCAGTACTTC. This chain joins TRBV5-4 and TRBJ2-7; TRBD1 agrees at 7 bases. In germline, CDR1 is SGHNT, CDR2 YYREEE (reference sequence). This CDR3 has 15 residues.

The gene calls are TRBV6-5 and TRBJ2-3; TRBD1 matches at 10 bases. Losses at the gene ends were 6 bases for V and 1 base for J; bases not matched to a gene: 7. Per germline, CDR1 MNHEY and CDR2 SVGAGI. The CDR3 has 16 amino acids. The CDR3 sequence: CASRSGQGVGTDTQYF. For the CDR3, the DNA is TGTGCCAGCAGATCCGGACAGGGGGTCGGCACAGATACGCAGTATTTT.

The chain combines TRBV5-5 with TRBJ2-4; perhaps TRBD1 as D (6 bases). The germline gives CDR1 SGHKS, CDR2 YYEKEE (reference sequence). Trimming took 6 bases from V and 0 from J, leaving 13 bases between them. This CDR3 has 15 amino acids. In DNA, the CDR3 is TGTGCCAGCATCTCAGGGGACCTAGCCAAAAACATTCAGTACTTC. Protein product: CASISGDLAKNIQYF.

This clonotype was counted only a few times. The DNA for the CDR3 is TGCAGTGCTAGAGGGGACAGGGGATGGGGGGAGCAGTACTTC. This translates into CSARGDRGWGEQYF. The chain recombines TRBV20-1 with TRBJ2-7; 10 positions match TRBD1. This CDR3 region has 14 residues. With V trimmed by 1 base and J by 7 bases, 7 bases remained unmatched. Germline loops: CDR1 DFQATT, CDR2 SNEGSKA (reference sequence).

This CDR3 reads CASSPSTGRNEQFF. Here the CDR3 DNA reads TGTGCCAGCAGCCCGTCTACGGGTCGGAATGAGCAGTTCTTC. The chain joins TRBV3-1 to TRBJ2-1; D unclear. In germline, CDR1 is LGHDT, CDR2 YNNKEL (reference sequence). The V end lost 4 bases, the J end lost 7 bases, and 14 bases lay between the germline ends. The CDR3 spans 14 residues.

This chain connects TRBV5-6 to TRBJ2-3; the match to TRBD2 covers 12 bases. The germline gives CDR1 SGHDT, CDR2 YYEEEE. CDR3 length: 17 amino acids. After removal of 0 bases from V and 7 bases from J, the junction contained 9 bases not matched to a gene. The CDR3: CASSLVSGLAGFHTQYF. CDR3 sequence (DNA): TGTGCCAGCAGCTTGGTTTCCGGACTAGCGGGATTTCATACGCAGTATTTT. Full variable domain (rest looked up from reference TRBV5-6 and TRBJ2-3): DAGVTQSPTHLIKTRGQQVTLRCSPKSGHDTVSWYQQALGQGPQFIFQYYEEEERQRGNFPDRFSGHQFPNYSSELNVNALLLGDSALYLCASSLVSGLAGFHTQYFGPGTRLTVL.

The chain uses TRBV5-1 and TRBJ2-4; 7 bases are shared with TRBD1. V gave up 4 bases and J gave up 7 bases; unmatched junction bases: 11. This CDR3 spans 15 amino acids. Germline assignment: CDR1 SGHRS and CDR2 YFSETQ. The CDR3 coding sequence is TGCGCCAGCAGCCCCGGGACAGCCACCGGGAACATTCAGTACTTC. This translates into CASSPGTATGNIQYF. Variable domain in full (rest from reference TRBV5-1 and TRBJ2-4): KAGVTQTPRYLIKTRGQQVTLSCSPISGHRSVSWYQQTPGQGLQFLFEYFSETQRNKGNFPGRFSGRQFSNSRSEMNVSTLELGDSALYLCASSPGTATGNIQYFGAGTRLSVL.

This clonotype was counted a few times. The rearrangement uses TRBV4-3 and TRBJ2-3; 8 nucleotides align to TRBD2. The ends lost 3 bases at V and 0 bases at J; junction bases unmatched: 8. This CDR3 comprises 17 residues. In germline, CDR1 is LGHNA, CDR2 YSLEER. The CDR3: CASSQVELAVSTDTQYF. CDR3 in DNA: TGCGCCAGCAGCCAGGTGGAACTAGCGGTTAGCACAGATACGCAGTATTTT.